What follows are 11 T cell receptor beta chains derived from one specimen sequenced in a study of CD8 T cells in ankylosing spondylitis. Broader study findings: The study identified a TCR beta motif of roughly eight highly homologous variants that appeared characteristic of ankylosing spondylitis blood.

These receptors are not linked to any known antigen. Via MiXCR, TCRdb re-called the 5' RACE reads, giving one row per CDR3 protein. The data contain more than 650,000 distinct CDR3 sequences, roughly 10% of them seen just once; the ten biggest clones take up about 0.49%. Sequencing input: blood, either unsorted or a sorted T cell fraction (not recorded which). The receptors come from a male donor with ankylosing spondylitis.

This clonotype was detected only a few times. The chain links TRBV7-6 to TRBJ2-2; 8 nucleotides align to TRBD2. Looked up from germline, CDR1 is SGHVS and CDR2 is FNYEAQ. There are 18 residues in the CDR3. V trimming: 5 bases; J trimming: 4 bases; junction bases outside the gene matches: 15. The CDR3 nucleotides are TGTGCCAGCAGCAAAAGCCATCGGGCGGGGGGCGGCACCGGGGAGCTGTTTTTT. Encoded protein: CASSKSHRAGGGTGELFF. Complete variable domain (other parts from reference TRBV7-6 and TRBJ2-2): GAGVSQSPRYKVTKRGQDVALRCDPISGHVSLYWYRQALGQGPEFLTYFNYEAQQDKSGLPNDRFSAERPEGSISTLTIQRTEQRDSAMYRCASSKSHRAGGGTGELFFGEGSRLTVL.

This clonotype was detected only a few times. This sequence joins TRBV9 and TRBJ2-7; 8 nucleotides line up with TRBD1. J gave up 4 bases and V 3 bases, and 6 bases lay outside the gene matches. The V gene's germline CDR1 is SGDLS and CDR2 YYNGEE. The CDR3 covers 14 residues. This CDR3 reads CASSAGQGRYEQYF. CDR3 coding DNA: TGTGCCAGCAGCGCCGGACAGGGCAGGTACGAGCAGTACTTC. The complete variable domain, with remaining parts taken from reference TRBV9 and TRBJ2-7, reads DSGVTQTPKHLITATGQRVTLRCSPRSGDLSVYWYQQSLDQGLQFLIQYYNGEERAKGNILERFSAQQFPDLHSELNLSSLELGDSALYFCASSAGQGRYEQYFGPGTRLTVT.

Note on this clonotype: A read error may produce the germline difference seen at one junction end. The CDR3 loop reads CASSGGGHTDTQYF. The CDR3 nucleotides are TGTGCTAGCAGCGGCGGGGGTCACACAGATACGCAGTATTTT. The chain links TRBV7-7 to TRBJ2-3, with 7 bases matching TRBD2. Germline V gives CDR1 SSHAT, CDR2 FNYEAQ (reference sequence). This CDR3 contains 14 residues.

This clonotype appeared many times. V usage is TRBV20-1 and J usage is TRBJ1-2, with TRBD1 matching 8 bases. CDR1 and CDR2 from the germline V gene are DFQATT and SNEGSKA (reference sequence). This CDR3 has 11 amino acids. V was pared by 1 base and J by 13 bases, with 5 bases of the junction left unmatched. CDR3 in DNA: TGCAGTGCTAGAGCGGACAGGGAAGGCACCTTC. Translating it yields CSARADREGTF.

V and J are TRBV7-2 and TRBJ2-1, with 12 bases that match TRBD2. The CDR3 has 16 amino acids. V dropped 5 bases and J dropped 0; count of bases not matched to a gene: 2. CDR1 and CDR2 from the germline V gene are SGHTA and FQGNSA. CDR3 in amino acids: CASSGLAGPSYNEQFF. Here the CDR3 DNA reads TGTGCCAGCAGCGGACTAGCGGGGCCCTCCTACAATGAGCAGTTCTTC.

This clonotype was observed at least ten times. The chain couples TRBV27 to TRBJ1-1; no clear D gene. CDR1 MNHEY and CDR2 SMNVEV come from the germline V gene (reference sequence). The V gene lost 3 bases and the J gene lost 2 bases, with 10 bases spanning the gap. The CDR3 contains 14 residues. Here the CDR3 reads CASSFRGLNTEAFF. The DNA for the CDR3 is TGTGCCAGCAGTTTTCGGGGTTTAAACACTGAAGCTTTCTTT.

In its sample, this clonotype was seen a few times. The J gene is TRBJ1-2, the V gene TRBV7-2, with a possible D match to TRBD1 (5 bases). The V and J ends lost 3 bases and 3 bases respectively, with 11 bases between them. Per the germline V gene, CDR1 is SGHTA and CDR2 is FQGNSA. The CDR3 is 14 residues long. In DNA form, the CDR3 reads TGTGCCAGCAGCTTCGACAGTAGATACTATGGCTACACCTTC. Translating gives CASSFDSRYYGYTF.

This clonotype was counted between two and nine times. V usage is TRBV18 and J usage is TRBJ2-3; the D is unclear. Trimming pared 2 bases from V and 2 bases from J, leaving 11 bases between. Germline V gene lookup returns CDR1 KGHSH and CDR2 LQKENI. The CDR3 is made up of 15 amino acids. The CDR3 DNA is TGTGCCAGCTCACCAAGGTCTAAGCACACAGATACGCAGTATTTT. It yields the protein CASSPRSKHTDTQYF.

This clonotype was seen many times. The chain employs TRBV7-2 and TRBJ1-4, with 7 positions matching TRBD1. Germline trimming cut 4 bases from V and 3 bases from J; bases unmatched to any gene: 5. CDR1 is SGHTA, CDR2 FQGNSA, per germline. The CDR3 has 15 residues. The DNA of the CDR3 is TGTGCCAGCAGCTCCCTAACAGGGGCTAATGAAAAACTGTTTTTT. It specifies CASSSLTGANEKLFF. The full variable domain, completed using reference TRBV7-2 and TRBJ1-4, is GAGVSQSPSNKVTEKGKDVELRCDPISGHTALYWYRQSLGQGLEFLIYFQGNSAPDKSGLPSDRFSAERTGGSVSTLTIQRTQQEDSAVYLCASSSLTGANEKLFFGSGTQLSVL.

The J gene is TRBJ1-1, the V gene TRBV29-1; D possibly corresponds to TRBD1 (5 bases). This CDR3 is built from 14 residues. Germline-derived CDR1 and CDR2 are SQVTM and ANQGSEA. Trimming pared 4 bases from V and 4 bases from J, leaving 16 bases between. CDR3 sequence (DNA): TGCAGCGTTGTACAGGAGCGGGCTGCCACTGAAGCTTTCTTT. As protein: CSVVQERAATEAFF.

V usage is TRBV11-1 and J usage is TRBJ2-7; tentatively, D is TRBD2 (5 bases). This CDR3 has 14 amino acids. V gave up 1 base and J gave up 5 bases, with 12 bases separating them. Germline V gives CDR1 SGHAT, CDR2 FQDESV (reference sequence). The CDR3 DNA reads TGTGCCAGCAGCTTAGTGCGTGAGGGCAACGAGCAGTACTTC. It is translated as CASSLVREGNEQYF. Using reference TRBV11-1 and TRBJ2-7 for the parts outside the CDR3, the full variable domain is EAEVAQSPRYKITEKSQAVAFWCDPISGHATLYWYRQILGQGPELLVQFQDESVVDDSQLPKDRFSAERLKGVDSTLKIQPAELGDSAMYLCASSLVREGNEQYFGPGTRLTVT.